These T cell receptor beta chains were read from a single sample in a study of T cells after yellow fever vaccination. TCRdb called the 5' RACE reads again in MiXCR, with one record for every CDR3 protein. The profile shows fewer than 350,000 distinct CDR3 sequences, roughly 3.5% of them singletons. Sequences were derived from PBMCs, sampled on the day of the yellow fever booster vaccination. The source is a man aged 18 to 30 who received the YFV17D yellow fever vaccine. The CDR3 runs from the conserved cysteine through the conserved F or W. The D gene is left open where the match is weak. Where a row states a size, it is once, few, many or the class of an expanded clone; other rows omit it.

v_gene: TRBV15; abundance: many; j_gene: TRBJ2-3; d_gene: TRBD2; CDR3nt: TGTGCCACCAGTCCCGGGACTAGTGGGGCAGATACGCAGTATTTT; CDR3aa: CATSPGTSGADTQYF
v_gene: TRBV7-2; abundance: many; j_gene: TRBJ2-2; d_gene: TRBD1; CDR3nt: TGTGCCAGCAGCGTCCGACAGGGATCCGGGGAGCTGTTTTTT; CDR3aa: CASSVRQGSGELFF
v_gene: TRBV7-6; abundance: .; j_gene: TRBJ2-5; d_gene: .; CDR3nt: TGTGCCAGCAGCTCGCGTCGAGGCCCGGGGCGAGAGACCCAGTACTTC; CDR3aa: CASSSRRGPGRETQYF
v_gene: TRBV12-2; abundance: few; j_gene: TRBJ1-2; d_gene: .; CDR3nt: TGTGCATCGTCGGGCGGGACAGCCAGCTATGGCTACACCTTC; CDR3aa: CASSGGTASYGYTF
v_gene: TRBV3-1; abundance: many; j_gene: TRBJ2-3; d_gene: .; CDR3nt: TGTGCCAGCAGCCAATCCCGGGACGCCGGGGGACATACGCAGTATTTT; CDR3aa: CASSQSRDAGGHTQYF
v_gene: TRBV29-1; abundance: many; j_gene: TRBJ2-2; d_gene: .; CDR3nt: TGCAGCGTACTGGGATGGGACACCGGGGAGCTGTTTTTT; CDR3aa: CSVLGWDTGELFF
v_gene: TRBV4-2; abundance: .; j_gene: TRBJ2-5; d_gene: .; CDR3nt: TGTGCCAGCAGCCAAGATAAAGGTGTGGTGTATTGGGAGACCCAGTACTTC; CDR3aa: CASSQDKGVVYWETQYF
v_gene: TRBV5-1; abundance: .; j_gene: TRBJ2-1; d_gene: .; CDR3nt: TGCGCCAGCAGCTTGTTTTACGGGAATGAGCAGTTCTTC; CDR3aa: CASSLFYGNEQFF
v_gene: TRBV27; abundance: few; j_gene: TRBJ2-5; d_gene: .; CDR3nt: TGTGCCAGCAGTTTAGCGGCTGCTCGGGAGACCCAGTACTTC; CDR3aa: CASSLAAARETQYF
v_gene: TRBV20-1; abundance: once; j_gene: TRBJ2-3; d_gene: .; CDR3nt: TGCAGTGCTACGCGCTACACAGATACGCAGTATTTT; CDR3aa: CSATRYTDTQYF
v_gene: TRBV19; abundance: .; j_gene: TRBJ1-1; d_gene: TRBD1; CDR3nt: TGTGCCACTAGGGGACAGGGGGATGACACTGAAGCTTTCTTT; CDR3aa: CATRGQGDDTEAFF
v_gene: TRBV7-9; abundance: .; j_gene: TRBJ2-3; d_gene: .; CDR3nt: TGTGCCCTAACCGGAGGTAACACAGATACGCAGTATTTT; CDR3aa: CALTGGNTDTQYF
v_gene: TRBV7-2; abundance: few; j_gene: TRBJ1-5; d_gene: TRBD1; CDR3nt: TGTGCCAGCAGCCAACAGGGGTGGCAGCCCCAGCATTTT; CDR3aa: CASSQQGWQPQHF
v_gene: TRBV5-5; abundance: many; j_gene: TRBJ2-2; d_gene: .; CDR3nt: TGTGCCAGCAGCAACAATCTAGGCACCGGGGAGCTGTTTTTT; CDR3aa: CASSNNLGTGELFF
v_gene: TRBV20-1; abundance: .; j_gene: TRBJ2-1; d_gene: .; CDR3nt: TGCAGTGCTAGGGATCCTAGAGGGGCCGAGTACAATGAGCAGTTCTTC; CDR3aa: CSARDPRGAEYNEQFF
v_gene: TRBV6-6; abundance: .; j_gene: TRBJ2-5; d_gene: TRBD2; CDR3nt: TGTGCCAGCAGAATGGTGATGGGGGGGTCGATTCAAGAGACCCAGTACTTC; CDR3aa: CASRMVMGGSIQETQYF
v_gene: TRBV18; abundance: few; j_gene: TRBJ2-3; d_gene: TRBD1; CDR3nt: TGTGCCAGCTCACTTACAGGGGGCGAGGTGAATACGCAGTATTTT; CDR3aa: CASSLTGGEVNTQYF
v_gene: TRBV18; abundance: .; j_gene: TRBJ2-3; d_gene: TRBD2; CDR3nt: TGTGCCAGCTCACCAAGGACTAGCGGGGGCCAAAGCACAGATAAGCAGTATTTT; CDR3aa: CASSPRTSGGQSTDKQYF